These T cell receptor beta chains were read from a single sample in a study of vaccination and CD4 T cells after COVID-19. Using its own MiXCR run on the PCR reads, TCRdb lists one record per CDR3 protein. This table holds about 13,000 distinct CDR3 sequences, less than 30% found once. Their antigens are not known. The sequenced sample was CD4+ T cells from blood, cultured in vitro, obtained before SARS-CoV-2 vaccination. All receptors come from a human donor who received a COVID-19 vaccine. Both conserved end residues are part of each CDR3. The order of the fields is CDR3 length, V gene, D gene, J gene, clone size, CDR3 protein, CDR3 DNA. D genes are given only for firm matches. For some rows the clone size is stated as once, few or many, or as a class when expanded; others skip it.

>16|TRBV29-1|-|TRBJ2-5|-
CSVRAPTGFLGETQYF
TGCAGCGTTCGGGCCCCTACAGGGTTCTTGGGGGAGACCCAGTACTTC
>14|TRBV20-1|TRBD1|TRBJ1-5|-
CSASGGTGSQPQHF
TGCAGTGCTAGTGGTGGGACAGGCAGTCAGCCCCAGCATTTT
>13|TRBV10-3|-|TRBJ1-2|-
CAISQEANYGYTF
TGTGCCATCAGTCAGGAAGCTAACTATGGCTACACCTTC
>18|TRBV28|-|TRBJ2-4|few
CASSYSPAGGHGTNIQYF
TGTGCCAGCAGTTATTCGCCTGCCGGGGGACATGGGACCAACATTCAGTACTTC
>13|TRBV20-1|-|TRBJ1-2|few
CSARDLMGYGYTF
TGCAGTGCTAGAGATCTCATGGGCTATGGCTACACCTTC
>16|TRBV5-1|TRBD2|TRBJ2-3|-
CASTKGIAGQGDTQYF
TGCGCCAGCACCAAGGGGATAGCGGGGCAGGGAGATACGCAGTATTTT
>14|TRBV23-1|TRBD1|TRBJ2-5|few
CASLMGQGEETQYF
TGCGCCAGCCTCATGGGACAGGGGGAAGAGACCCAGTACTTC
>18|TRBV2|-|TRBJ1-6|-
CASTRLQGTPSYNSPLHF
TGTGCCAGCACCCGATTGCAGGGGACGCCGTCCTATAATTCACCCCTCCACTTT
>13|TRBV11-3|-|TRBJ2-3|few
CASRLTTTDTQYF
TGTGCCAGCAGACTAACGACGACAGATACGCAGTATTTT
>13|TRBV6-5|-|TRBJ2-7|few
CASSYSTEGEQYF
TGTGCCAGCAGTTACTCAACAGAGGGCGAGCAGTACTTC
>15|TRBV18|-|TRBJ2-2|once
CASSPITGNAGELFF
TGTGCCAGCTCACCTATCACAGGGAATGCCGGGGAGCTGTTTTTT
>16|TRBV20-1|TRBD2|TRBJ2-1|-
CSARPSGGGSYNEQFF
TGCAGTGCTAGACCTAGCGGGGGCGGATCCTACAATGAGCAGTTCTTC
>13|TRBV24-1|-|TRBJ2-2|-
CATYGQNTGELFF
TGTGCCACCTACGGACAGAACACCGGGGAGCTGTTTTTT
>15|TRBV9|TRBD2|TRBJ2-2|-
CASSVLAGDTGELFF
TGTGCCAGCAGCGTACTAGCGGGTGATACCGGGGAGCTGTTTTTT
>12|TRBV7-2|-|TRBJ2-1|few
CASSPRLNEQFF
TGTGCCAGCAGCCCCCGGCTCAATGAGCAGTTCTTC
>17|TRBV6-5|-|TRBJ1-4|medium-sized
CASSYGAGSSGNEKLFF
TGTGCCAGCAGTTATGGGGCGGGGAGTTCAGGTAATGAAAAACTGTTTTTT
>12|TRBV6-4|TRBD1|TRBJ1-2|-
CASSDSGGGYTF
TGTGCCAGCAGTGACTCAGGGGGCGGCTACACCTTC
>18|TRBV20-1|-|TRBJ2-7|few
CSANRKASGPGSPYEQYF
TGCAGTGCCAACAGGAAGGCGTCGGGCCCGGGGTCCCCCTACGAGCAGTACTTC
>13|TRBV10-3|-|TRBJ1-2|-
CAIRGDGSYGYTF
TGTGCCATCAGGGGGGACGGTAGCTATGGCTACACCTTC
>13|TRBV5-1|-|TRBJ2-7|few
CASSLYGSYEQYF
TGCGCCAGCAGCTTATATGGGTCCTACGAGCAGTACTTC
>13|TRBV7-3|TRBD2|TRBJ2-1|-
CASSLQAGGRQFF
TGTGCCAGCAGCTTACAAGCGGGGGGGCGGCAGTTCTTC
>16|TRBV11-3|TRBD2|TRBJ2-1|-
CASSPRLAGDSGEQFF
TGTGCCAGCAGCCCAAGACTAGCGGGAGACTCGGGTGAGCAGTTCTTC
>14|TRBV30|-|TRBJ2-3|-
CAGEGARSTDTQYF
TGTGCGGGGGAGGGGGCGAGAAGTACAGATACGCAGTATTTT
>16|TRBV4-2|-|TRBJ1-6|-
CASSQDRADTNSPLHF
TGTGCCAGCAGCCAAGATCGGGCGGATACCAATTCACCCCTCCACTTT
>17|TRBV24-1|-|TRBJ2-7|-
CATASYIHRVFSYEQYF
TGTGCCACCGCGAGTTACATACACAGGGTTTTCTCCTACGAGCAGTACTTC
>12|TRBV12-3/TRBV12-4|-|TRBJ2-7|-
CASSLGGGSRYF
TGTGCCAGCAGTCTAGGAGGAGGGTCGAGGTACTTC